Listed below are T cell receptor beta chains from one sample, sequenced in a study of CD8+ T cells in alopecia areata. Profiled with immunoSEQ multiplex PCR; TCRdb holds only in-frame clones, not every one. The sample lists about 190,000 clones, roughly 60% occurring once. The starting material was CD4+ T cells sorted from blood, obtained around week 50, from a patient treated with tofacitinib. The source of these receptors is a human donor with alopecia areata. The CDR3 runs from the conserved cysteine through the conserved F or W. D genes are given only for firm matches. Clone size, where shown, is once, few, many, or a class for clones that have expanded.

j_gene: TRBJ2-3
abundance: NA
d_gene: TRBD2
v_gene: TRBV30
CDR3aa: CAWTGRAGVWGTQYF
CDR3nt: TGTGCCTGGACCGGACGAGCGGGGGTGTGGGGTACGCAGTATTTT

j_gene: TRBJ1-5
abundance: NA
d_gene: TRBD1
v_gene: TRBV30
CDR3aa: CAWSSTYRGDQPQHF
CDR3nt: TGTGCCTGGAGTTCAACTTACAGGGGTGATCAGCCCCAGCATTTT

j_gene: TRBJ2-1
abundance: NA
d_gene: NA
v_gene: TRBV25-1
CDR3aa: CASSPFNEQFF
CDR3nt: TGTGCCAGCAGTCCGTTCAATGAGCAGTTCTTC

j_gene: TRBJ2-2
abundance: few
d_gene: NA
v_gene: TRBV6-6
CDR3aa: CASNTDSANTGELFF
CDR3nt: TGTGCCAGCAATACGGACAGCGCGAACACCGGGGAGCTGTTTTTT

j_gene: TRBJ2-5
abundance: NA
d_gene: TRBD2
v_gene: TRBV5-6
CDR3aa: CASSSPPSGGSQKTQYF
CDR3nt: TGTGCCAGCAGCAGCCCCCCTAGCGGGGGCTCCCAGAAGACCCAGTACTTC

j_gene: TRBJ1-6
abundance: NA
d_gene: TRBD1
v_gene: TRBV30
CDR3aa: CGGGQGYNSPLHF
CDR3nt: TGTGGCGGGGGACAGGGGTATAATTCACCCCTCCACTTT

j_gene: TRBJ1-6
abundance: NA
d_gene: TRBD1
v_gene: TRBV2
CDR3aa: CASKDREHPPNSPLHF
CDR3nt: TGTGCCAGCAAAGACAGGGAGCACCCCCCCAATTCACCCCTCCACTTT

j_gene: TRBJ2-1
abundance: NA
d_gene: TRBD2
v_gene: TRBV9
CDR3aa: CASSVAWEGYNEQFF
CDR3nt: TGTGCCAGCAGCGTAGCTTGGGAGGGATACAATGAGCAGTTCTTC

j_gene: TRBJ2-5
abundance: once
d_gene: TRBD1
v_gene: TRBV5-6
CDR3aa: CASSVDRGSQRKTQYF
CDR3nt: TGTGCCAGCAGCGTGGACAGGGGGTCCCAAAGGAAGACCCAGTACTTC

j_gene: TRBJ1-4
abundance: NA
d_gene: TRBD1
v_gene: TRBV6-1
CDR3aa: CASSERTGWNEKLFF
CDR3nt: TGTGCCAGCAGTGAACGGACAGGGTGGAATGAAAAACTGTTTTTT

j_gene: TRBJ1-2
abundance: NA
d_gene: NA
v_gene: TRBV27
CDR3aa: CASSFSIRYGYTF
CDR3nt: TGTGCCAGCAGTTTCTCCATCCGGTATGGCTACACCTTC

j_gene: TRBJ2-4
abundance: NA
d_gene: NA
v_gene: TRBV9
CDR3aa: CASSGTGLGNIQYF
CDR3nt: TGTGCCAGCAGCGGGACGGGGCTCGGAAACATTCAGTACTTC

j_gene: TRBJ2-5
abundance: once
d_gene: NA
v_gene: TRBV6-5
CDR3aa: CASIEGETQYF
CDR3nt: TGTGCCAGCATTGAGGGAGAGACCCAGTACTTC

j_gene: TRBJ2-2
abundance: NA
d_gene: NA
v_gene: TRBV4-3
CDR3aa: CASSQVQSAIPGELFF
CDR3nt: TGCGCCAGCAGCCAAGTTCAATCAGCGATCCCCGGGGAGCTGTTTTTT

j_gene: TRBJ2-1
abundance: NA
d_gene: TRBD1
v_gene: TRBV2
CDR3aa: CASDTTGTGNNEQFF
CDR3nt: TGTGCCAGCGACACCACCGGGACAGGGAACAATGAGCAGTTCTTC

j_gene: TRBJ1-1
abundance: NA
d_gene: NA
v_gene: TRBV30
CDR3aa: CAWSFRGTEAFF
CDR3nt: TGTGCCTGGAGTTTCAGGGGCACTGAAGCTTTCTTT

j_gene: TRBJ1-2
abundance: few
d_gene: NA
v_gene: TRBV29-1
CDR3aa: CSVDTDGYTF
CDR3nt: TGCAGCGTTGATACAGATGGCTACACCTTC